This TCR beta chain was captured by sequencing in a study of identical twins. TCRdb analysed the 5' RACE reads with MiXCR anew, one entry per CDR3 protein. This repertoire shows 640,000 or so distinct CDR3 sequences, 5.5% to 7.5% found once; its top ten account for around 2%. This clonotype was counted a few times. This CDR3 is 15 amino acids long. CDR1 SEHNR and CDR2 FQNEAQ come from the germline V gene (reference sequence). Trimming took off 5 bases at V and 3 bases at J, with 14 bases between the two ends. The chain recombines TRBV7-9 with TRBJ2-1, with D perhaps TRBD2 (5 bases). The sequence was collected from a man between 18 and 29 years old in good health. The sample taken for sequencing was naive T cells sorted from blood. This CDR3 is CASSPPEGNYNEQFF. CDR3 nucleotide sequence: TGTGCCAGCAGCCCACCTGAGGGAAACTACAATGAGCAGTTCTTC.